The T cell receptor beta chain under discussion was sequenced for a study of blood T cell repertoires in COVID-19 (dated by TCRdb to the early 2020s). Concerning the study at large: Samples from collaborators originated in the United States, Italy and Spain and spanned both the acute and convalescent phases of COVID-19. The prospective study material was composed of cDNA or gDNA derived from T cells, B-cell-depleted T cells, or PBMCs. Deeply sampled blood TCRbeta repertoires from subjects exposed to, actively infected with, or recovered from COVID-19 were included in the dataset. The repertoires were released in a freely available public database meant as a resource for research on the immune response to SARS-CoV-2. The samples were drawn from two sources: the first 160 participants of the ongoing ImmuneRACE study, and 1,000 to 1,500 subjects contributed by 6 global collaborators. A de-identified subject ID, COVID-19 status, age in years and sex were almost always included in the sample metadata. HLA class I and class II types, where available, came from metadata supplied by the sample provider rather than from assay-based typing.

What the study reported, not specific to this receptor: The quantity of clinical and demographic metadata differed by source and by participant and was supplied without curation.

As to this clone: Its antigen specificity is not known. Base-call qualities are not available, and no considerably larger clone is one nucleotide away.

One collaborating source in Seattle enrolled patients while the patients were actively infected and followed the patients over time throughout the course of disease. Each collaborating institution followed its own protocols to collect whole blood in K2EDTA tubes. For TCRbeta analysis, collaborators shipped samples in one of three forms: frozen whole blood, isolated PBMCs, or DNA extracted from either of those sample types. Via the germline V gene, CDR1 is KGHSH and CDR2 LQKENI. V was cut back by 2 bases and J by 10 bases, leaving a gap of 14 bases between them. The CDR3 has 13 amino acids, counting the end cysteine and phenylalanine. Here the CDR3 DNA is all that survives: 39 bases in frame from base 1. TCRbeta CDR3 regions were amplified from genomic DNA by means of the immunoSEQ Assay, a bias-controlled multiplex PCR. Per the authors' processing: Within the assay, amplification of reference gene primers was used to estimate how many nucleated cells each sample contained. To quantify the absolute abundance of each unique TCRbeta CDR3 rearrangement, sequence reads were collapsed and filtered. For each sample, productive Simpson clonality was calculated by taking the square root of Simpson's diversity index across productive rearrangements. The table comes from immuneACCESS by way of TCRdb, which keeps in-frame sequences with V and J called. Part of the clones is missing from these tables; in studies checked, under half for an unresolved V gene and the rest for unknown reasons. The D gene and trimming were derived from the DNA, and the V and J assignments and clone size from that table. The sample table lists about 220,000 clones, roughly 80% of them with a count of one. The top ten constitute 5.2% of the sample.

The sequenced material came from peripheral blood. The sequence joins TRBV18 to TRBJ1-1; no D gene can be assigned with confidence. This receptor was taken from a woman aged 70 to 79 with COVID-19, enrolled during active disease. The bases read TGTGCCAGCTCACCAGACGAAGCGACTAGAGCTTTCTTT. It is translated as CASSPDEATRAFF.